The clone carrying this T cell receptor (beta chain) occurred a few times. No antigen is known for it. The sample originates from a study of T-cell reconstitution after alpha-beta-depleted transplantation in children. Findings and caveats of the study: Alpha-beta T cells present about two months after transplant were reported to originate from several hundred expanded graft clones.

A TCRbeta library incorporating unique molecular identifiers was prepared. TCRdb redid the calling of the PCR reads with MiXCR, one entry per CDR3 protein. This table holds a few hundred thousand distinct CDR3 sequences, about a sixth found once. Germline CDR1 and CDR2: SGHAT and FQNNGV. Trimming removed 5 bases from V and 1 base from J, with 21 bases in between. The CDR3 has 17 amino acids. The chain has TRBV11-2 and TRBJ2-7; weak D call: TRBD1 (6 bases). This sequence originates from a boy in the first two years of life who had a stem cell transplant for Wiskott-Aldrich syndrome, so the T cells may come from the graft donor. The source material was PBMCs, mostly from graft donor cells, sampled 360 days after TCRalphabeta/CD19-depleted stem cell transplant. CDR3 sequence: CASSPGLWGQGSYEQYF. The CDR3 nucleotides are TGTGCCAGCAGCCCCGGCCTCTGGGGACAAGGATCCTACGAGCAGTACTTC. Full variable domain (remainder filled in from reference TRBV11-2 and TRBJ2-7): EAGVAQSPRYKIIEKRQSVAFWCNPISGHATLYWYQQILGQGPKLLIQFQNNGVVDDSQLPKDRFSAERLKGVDSTLKIQPAKLEDSAVYLCASSPGLWGQGSYEQYFGPGTRLTVT.